Listed below are T cell receptor beta chains from one sample, sequenced in a study of blood T cell repertoires in COVID-19. TCRdb's copy holds only in-frame clones and misses some; the assay was immunoSEQ multiplex PCR. The top ten clones hold around 7.7% of a sample with 60,000 or so clones, 80% to 90% of them seen once. The sample was peripheral blood. All receptors derive from a human donor with active COVID-19. The donor label of this sample is uncertain. CDR3s include the opening cysteine and the closing phenylalanine or tryptophan. The D gene is left open where the match is weak. Expanded clones get a size class; other rows say once, few or many, or leave the size out.

V	J	size	D	DNA	CDR3
TRBV29-1	TRBJ2-1	-	-	TGCAGCGTTGCCTACTCCTACAATGAGCAGTTCTTC	CSVAYSYNEQFF
TRBV5-6	TRBJ1-1	-	-	TGTGCCAGCAGCTCCGGCCTTGACAATCCCAACACTGAAGCTTTCTTT	CASSSGLDNPNTEAFF
TRBV2	TRBJ2-3	-	-	TGTGCCAGCAGTGAACAGGCCGCCGTGGGCACAGATACGCAGTATTTT	CASSEQAAVGTDTQYF
TRBV9	TRBJ2-7	-	-	TGTGCCAGCAGCGTAGTGGGCGTCTCCTACGAGCAGTACTTC	CASSVVGVSYEQYF
TRBV29-1	TRBJ2-7	-	TRBD2	TGCAGCGTCGCAGGACTAGCGGGAGGTCGCGAGCAGTACTTC	CSVAGLAGGREQYF
TRBV28	TRBJ2-7	once	TRBD2	TGTGCCACCAAGCGGGGTATAAGCTCCTACGAGCAGTACTTC	CATKRGISSYEQYF
TRBV6-2/TRBV6-3	TRBJ2-3	-	TRBD2	TGTGCCAGCAGTTATGCGGGAGGGCCGGGAGATACGCAGTATTTT	CASSYAGGPGDTQYF
TRBV13	TRBJ2-4	-	-	TGTGCCAGCAGCCTACTAGCTGAGGCCAAAAACATTCAGTACTTC	CASSLLAEAKNIQYF
TRBV5-1	TRBJ2-1	-	TRBD2	TGCGCCAGCAGCCGGGGGCGGGGGGCGCCGATAAATGAGCAGTTCTTC	CASSRGRGAPINEQFF
TRBV27	TRBJ2-2	-	TRBD2	TGTGCCAGCACAAAGGGACTAGCGGGGACCGGGGAGCTGTTTTTT	CASTKGLAGTGELFF
TRBV30	TRBJ1-1	-	TRBD1	TGTGCCTGGAGGGACAGGGGGTCCACTGAAGCTTTCTTT	CAWRDRGSTEAFF
TRBV27	TRBJ2-7	-	TRBD2	TGTGCCAGCAGTTTATCGCCAGCGGGGGTTTCCTACGAGCAGTACTTC	CASSLSPAGVSYEQYF
TRBV6-5	TRBJ1-2	once	-	TGTGCCAGCAGTTCTCTGAGGGCTGGCTACACCTTC	CASSSLRAGYTF
TRBV7-2	TRBJ1-6	-	TRBD1	TGTGCCAGCAGCTTATTACAGGGGGATCGGAATTCACCCCTCCACTTT	CASSLLQGDRNSPLHF
TRBV7-8	TRBJ2-2	-	-	TGTGCCAGCCGTCCCCGGGGGACGAACACCGGGGAGCTGTTTTTT	CASRPRGTNTGELFF
TRBV4-1	TRBJ2-1	-	-	TGCGCCAGCAGCCAAGTACTAGCTTTGCATGAGCAGTTCTTC	CASSQVLALHEQFF
TRBV5-1	TRBJ2-1	-	-	TGCGCCAGCAGCTTGAGACAGATGACGGACAATGAGCAGTTCTTC	CASSLRQMTDNEQFF
TRBV10-3	TRBJ2-3	-	TRBD2	TGTGCCATCAGTGCAGGCGGGAGACTGAGCACAGATACGCAGTATTTT	CAISAGGRLSTDTQYF